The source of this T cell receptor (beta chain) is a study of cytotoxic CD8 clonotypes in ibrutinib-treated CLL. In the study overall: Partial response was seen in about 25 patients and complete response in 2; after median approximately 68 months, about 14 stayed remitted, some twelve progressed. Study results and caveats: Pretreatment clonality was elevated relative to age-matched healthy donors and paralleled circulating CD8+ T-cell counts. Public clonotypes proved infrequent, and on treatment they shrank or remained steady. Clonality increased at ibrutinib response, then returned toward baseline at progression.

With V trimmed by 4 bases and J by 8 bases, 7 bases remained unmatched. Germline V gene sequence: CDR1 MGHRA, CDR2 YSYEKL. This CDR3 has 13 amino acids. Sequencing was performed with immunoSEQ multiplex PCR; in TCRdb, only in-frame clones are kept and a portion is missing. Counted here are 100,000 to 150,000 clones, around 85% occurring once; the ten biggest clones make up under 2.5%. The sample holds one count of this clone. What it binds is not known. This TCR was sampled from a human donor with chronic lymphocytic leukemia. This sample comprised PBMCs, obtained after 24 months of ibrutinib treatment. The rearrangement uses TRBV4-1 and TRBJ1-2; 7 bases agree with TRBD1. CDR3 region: CASSRDRVHGYTF. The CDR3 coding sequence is TGCGCCAGCAGCCGAGACAGGGTTCACGGCTACACCTTC.